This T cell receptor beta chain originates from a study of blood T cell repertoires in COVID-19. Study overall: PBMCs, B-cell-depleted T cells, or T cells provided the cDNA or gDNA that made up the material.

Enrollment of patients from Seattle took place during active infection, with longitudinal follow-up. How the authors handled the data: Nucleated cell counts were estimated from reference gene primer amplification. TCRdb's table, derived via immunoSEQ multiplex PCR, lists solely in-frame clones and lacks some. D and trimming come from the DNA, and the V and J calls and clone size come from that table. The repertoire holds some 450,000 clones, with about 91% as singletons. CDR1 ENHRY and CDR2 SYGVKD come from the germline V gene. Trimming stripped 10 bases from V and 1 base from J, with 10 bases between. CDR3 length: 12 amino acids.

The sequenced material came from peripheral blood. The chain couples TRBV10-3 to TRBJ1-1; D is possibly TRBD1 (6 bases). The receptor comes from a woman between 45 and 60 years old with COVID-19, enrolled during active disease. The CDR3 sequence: CATQGTNTEAFF. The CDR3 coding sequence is TGTGCCACCCAGGGGACGAACACTGAAGCTTTCTTT.